Sequencing of this T cell receptor (beta chain) was carried out in a study of shared clonotypes between healthy human individuals (dated by TCRdb to about 2020). Regarding the research as a whole: The cohort comprised two women and a few men aged 18 to 49 years. Per donor, leukapheresis produced somewhere between about 0.9 and 9.5 billion PBMCs. To increase sequencing depth and limit assay-specific biases, different laboratories used diverse techniques to prepare libraries and sequence TCR repertoires. For each donor, CD4 naive and CD4 memory were each run on three plates, CD8 naive on two plates, and CD8 memory on one plate. To estimate repertoire size and how much clonotypes are shared between individuals, the study performed deep sequencing of blood TCR repertoires from about five healthy adults. The paper as a whole reports these results and caveats: Because the study included a small number of donors, the genetic and exposure-history diversity represented was limited. Compared with non-shared clonotypes, the clonotypes found in all four sorted-subset donors had higher generation probabilities. Incomplete sequencing was indicated by rarefaction of sorted-subset datasets, despite the large sequencing depth. About 5% of naive CD4, 3.5% of naive CD8, about 2.4% of memory CD4, and over 0.35% of memory CD8 clonotypes were shared across several donors. Naive subsets generally had larger estimated clonotype richness than memory subsets. Based on pairwise subsampling, the degree of clonotype sharing among donors was expected to be affected by sequencing depth. Sampling was restricted to blood, and TCR repertoires in tissue are likely to differ from TCR repertoires in blood.

Using the deep immunoSEQ assay, multiplex PCR amplified TCR CDR3 regions from genomic DNA. Extracted genomic DNA from each cell subset was distributed evenly across all wells of several immunoSEQ 96-well plates, and each plate was treated as a replicate. For sorted subsets, each replicate PCR was loaded with about 0.2 ug genomic DNA, equivalent to 25,000 to 35,000 T cell genomes. Purified libraries were measured with a Qubit 3.0 fluorometer, size-checked on a Bioanalyzer 2100, and measured again with the KAPA Library Quantification kit. Each immunoSEQ 96-well plate was sequenced on its own single-read 150-cycle Illumina NextSeq 550 flow cell. In the source study's methods: Because the immunoSEQ output held only junctional sequences and lacked quality scores, the filtering could not match the filtering applied to full-length reads. Sequences were annotated with PyIR, a Python wrapper for IgBLAST v1.9, and V/J genes and CDR3 were assigned using IMGT germline references. Any read was removed if the V/J assignment was weak (E-value above 1e-6), the CDR3 was missing, or the read contained stop codons, out-of-frame junctions, or ambiguous translated residues. V3J clonotypes were defined by identical inferred V gene, J gene, and CDR3 amino acid sequence. Percentage overlap between repertoires was calculated by dividing the number of shared unique clonotypes by the size of the smaller repertoire. Three approaches were used to assess repertoire richness: RTK rarefaction, the Chao1 estimator, and Recon v2.1 estimates of unobserved clonotypes. Generation probabilities were computed with OLGA for all TCRbeta clonotypes obtained by the gDNA method from a handful of donors. TCRdb holds this immuneACCESS table with in-frame rearrangements only. Some clones are missing; in checked studies, unresolved V genes explain under half, and the rest has no known cause. The V and J calls and the clone size are those of that table, but D and trimming were determined from the DNA. In all, the sample holds about 2 million clones, and about 94% of those were seen once. About 1.1% of the sample is held by the ten biggest clonotypes.

A word on this clone: Its recognized antigen is unknown. No qualities accompany the bases; no much larger clone lies one base away.

The CDR3 contains 15 residues, cysteine and phenylalanine counted. Here the CDR3 DNA is all that survives: 45 bases in frame from base 1. The junction carries 15 bases between V and J, which are trimmed by 3 bases and 3 bases respectively. Per the germline V gene (reference sequence), LNHDA is the CDR1 and SQIVND is the CDR2. For the CD8 naive samples, CD45RO-negative cells were positively selected for CCR7, yielding a CD45RA+CCR7+ population from which TemRA cells were excluded. Donors were healthy HIV-negative adults with no recently reported acute infections or vaccinations. Every donor was a Caucasian adult living in Nashville, Tennessee, USA. Blood was obtained by leukapheresis, after which PBMCs were separated by Ficoll-Histopaque density gradient centrifugation and cryopreserved in liquid nitrogen vapor phase. Analytical flow cytometry was used to check the purity and quantity of every magnetically sorted T cell population. From each sorted fraction, genomic DNA was isolated and quantified by UV absorbance on a Nanodrop 2000c.

This TCR derives from a man younger than 35 in good health. Sequences were obtained from naive CD8+ T cells sorted from blood. The cell subset or site label, as the study defines it: CD45RA+CCR7+. The chain uses TRBV19 and TRBJ2-7, with the D gene uncertain. The sequenced DNA: TGTGCCAGTAGTATTGTGTCGGGCAGCAGCTACGAGCAGTACTTC. It is translated as CASSIVSGSSYEQYF. Supplemented by the reference TRBV19 and TRBJ2-7 proteins around the CDR3, the complete variable domain is DGGITQSPKYLFRKEGQNVTLSCEQNLNHDAMYWYRQDPGQGLRLIYYSQIVNDFQKGDIAEGYSVSREKKESFPLTVTSAQKNPTAFYLCASSIVSGSSYEQYFGPGTRLTVT.